These T cell receptor beta chains were read from a single sample in a study of blood T cell repertoires in COVID-19. Data came from immunoSEQ multiplex PCR; TCRdb stores just in-frame clones and leaves some out. The top ten hold around 9.3% of the sample, which has 300,000 or so clones, 65% to 90% seen once. Sequencing was performed on PBMCs or T cells enriched from blood (not recorded which). These receptors all come from a woman aged 18-30 years who had recovered from COVID-19. Both conserved end residues are part of each CDR3. The D gene is left open where the match is weak. Expanded clones are given a class, and other clones once, few, many or no size at all.

CDR3 DNA,CDR3 protein,clone size,V gene,J gene,D gene
TGTGCCAGCAGCCACGGACAGTTAGCCCTCCACTTT,CASSHGQLALHF,few,TRBV3-1/TRBV3-2,TRBJ1-6,.
TGTGCCAGCAATTGGGCAGTCGAGCAGCCCCAGCATTTT,CASNWAVEQPQHF,.,TRBV2,TRBJ1-5,.
TGCGCCAGCAGCACTGGACAGGGAGACCAGCCCCAGCATTTT,CASSTGQGDQPQHF,few,TRBV5-1,TRBJ1-5,TRBD1
TGCGCCAGCAGCTTGGCCAGTGCGGGGTTCCAAGAGACCCAGTACTTC,CASSLASAGFQETQYF,once,TRBV5-1,TRBJ2-5,.
TGTGCCAGTAGTATTGGAGGGAATTCACCCCTCCACTTT,CASSIGGNSPLHF,.,TRBV19,TRBJ1-6,.
TGTGCCAGCAGTGAACAGGGAACCGGGGAGCTGTTTTTT,CASSEQGTGELFF,.,TRBV6-4,TRBJ2-2,.
TGTGCCACCAAAGAGGGATCGCAAGAGACCCAGTACTTC,CATKEGSQETQYF,.,TRBV6-5,TRBJ2-5,.
TGTGCCAGCAGTTTTAAGAGGCGGGGATTACTTCCAGAGACCCAGTACTTC,CASSFKRRGLLPETQYF,.,TRBV28,TRBJ2-5,.
TGTGCCAGCAGTTTAGCCCGGGGTGAGCAGTTCTTC,CASSLARGEQFF,.,TRBV12-3/TRBV12-4,TRBJ2-1,.
TGTGCCAGCAACCCTGGGGAGGGACTCAACTATGGCTACACCTTC,CASNPGEGLNYGYTF,.,TRBV25-1,TRBJ1-2,.
TGCAGTGCTAGTCCGCCAGTAGGGGATGAGCAGTTCTTC,CSASPPVGDEQFF,.,TRBV20-1,TRBJ2-1,.
TGTGCCAGCAGCCAGCTCATAGCGGGGGCGAGGGGCTACACCTTC,CASSQLIAGARGYTF,.,TRBV9,TRBJ1-2,.
TGTGCCATCAGGAGGCCGGGAAAACCAGACACCGGGGAGCTGTTTTTT,CAIRRPGKPDTGELFF,.,TRBV10-3,TRBJ2-2,.
TGTGCCAGCGAATTCCGGGACACCTTTAATTCACCCCTCCACTTT,CASEFRDTFNSPLHF,.,TRBV6-5,TRBJ1-6,.
TGTGCCAGCAGTCCAACATGGGCCAGGGCATTTGCAACTAATGAAAAACTGTTTTTT,CASSPTWARAFATNEKLFF,few,TRBV27,TRBJ1-4,.
TGTGCCAGCAGTTTCGCAGGTACCTATGGCTACACCTTC,CASSFAGTYGYTF,.,TRBV12-3/TRBV12-4,TRBJ1-2,.
TGTGCCAGCTCACCTTCGACAGGGAGTGTGATGAACACTGAAGCTTTCTTT,CASSPSTGSVMNTEAFF,.,TRBV18,TRBJ1-1,TRBD1
TGCGCCAGCAGCTTGAATCCAAGCGGCGGAAACACCATATATTTT,CASSLNPSGGNTIYF,.,TRBV5-1,TRBJ1-3,.
TGCGCCAGCAGCTTGTTAGGACAGGGTGGCACTGAAGCTTTCTTT,CASSLLGQGGTEAFF,.,TRBV5-1,TRBJ1-1,TRBD1
TGTGCCAGCAGCGCTCCCCCGGGCACTGAAGCTTTCTTT,CASSAPPGTEAFF,.,TRBV9,TRBJ1-1,.
TGTGCAAGCGGTACAGCCTATGGCTACACCTTC,CASGTAYGYTF,.,TRBV5-8,TRBJ1-2,.
TGTGCCAGCAGCCCCCGGGGGGGATCTGGAAACACCATATATTTT,CASSPRGGSGNTIYF,once,TRBV5-4,TRBJ1-3,.
TGTGCCAGCAGCTCCTTAAAACTAAGCTGGAATGAGCAGTTCTTC,CASSSLKLSWNEQFF,.,TRBV7-2,TRBJ2-1,.
TGTGCCAGCAGCGAAAGGGGGCGCGAGACCCAGTACTTC,CASSERGRETQYF,.,TRBV2,TRBJ2-5,TRBD1
TGTGCCAGCAGCGCCGGTGAGTCCTATGGCTACACCTTC,CASSAGESYGYTF,few,TRBV6-4,TRBJ1-2,.
TGCAGCGTTCGTTCGACAGGGAGTAGCGGCTACACCTTC,CSVRSTGSSGYTF,.,TRBV29-1,TRBJ1-2,TRBD1
TGTGCCAGTAGTATAACGGCTCGTCGGGAGTACCCAAACTACAATGAGCAGTTCTTC,CASSITARREYPNYNEQFF,.,TRBV19,TRBJ2-1,.
TGTGCCAGCAGTGAAGAGGACAGCTCTAATGAAAAACTGTTTTTT,CASSEEDSSNEKLFF,few,TRBV2,TRBJ1-4,.
TGTGCCAGCATGGTGACAGACCATGGCTACACCTTC,CASMVTDHGYTF,.,TRBV6-5,TRBJ1-2,.
TGCGCCAGCAGCAGGGGGGGGCAGGCTGGTAATGAAAAACTGTTTTTT,CASSRGGQAGNEKLFF,.,TRBV4-1,TRBJ1-4,.
TGTGCCACCAGTGATTCCAGGACAGGGAACACTGAAGCTTTCTTT,CATSDSRTGNTEAFF,.,TRBV24-1,TRBJ1-1,TRBD1
TGCAGCGTTGAAGCCGGTAACTATGGCTACACCTTC,CSVEAGNYGYTF,.,TRBV29-1,TRBJ1-2,.
TGTGCCAGCAGTTCTCCTGGGGGAGGGAGAGACTATGGCTACACCTTC,CASSSPGGGRDYGYTF,.,TRBV28,TRBJ1-2,.
TGTGCCACCAGGAGTACAGGGTCAGATGGCTACACCTTC,CATRSTGSDGYTF,.,TRBV24-1,TRBJ1-2,.
TGTGCCAGCAGCTTATGGGACAGCACCCTTCGCTCCTACAATGAGCAGTTCTTC,CASSLWDSTLRSYNEQFF,.,TRBV7-9,TRBJ2-1,TRBD1
TGTGCCAGCAGTTACGGGAGTAACACTGAAGCTTTCTTT,CASSYGSNTEAFF,.,TRBV6-5,TRBJ1-1,.
TGTGCCAGCAGTTCTACAGGGCCGGGGTACACTGAAGCTTTCTTT,CASSSTGPGYTEAFF,.,TRBV28,TRBJ1-1,.
TGTGCCAGCAGCTTAGTCGGGGTCGGCTACGAGCAGTACTTC,CASSLVGVGYEQYF,.,TRBV13,TRBJ2-7,.
TGTGCCAGCAGTGAATCTACAGTCTACGAGCAGTACTTC,CASSESTVYEQYF,.,TRBV12-3/TRBV12-4,TRBJ2-7,.
TGTGCCAGCAGCCAATCCGAACAGGGTGAGTTCTTC,CASSQSEQGEFF,.,TRBV16,TRBJ2-1,.
TGTGCCAGCAGCCTAGGGGGGGCAGATACGCAGTATTTT,CASSLGGADTQYF,.,TRBV7-2,TRBJ2-3,.
TGTGCCAGCAGCCCCGGGGGAGGGCGGAGTGAAAAACTGTTTTTT,CASSPGGGRSEKLFF,.,TRBV7-9,TRBJ1-4,.
TGTGCCAGCAGTTTATTTCTAGAGCCCTCCACCGGGGAGCTGTTTTTT,CASSLFLEPSTGELFF,.,TRBV28,TRBJ2-2,.
TGTGCCAGCAGCCCGGGGATCTGGGGGGGCAACTATGGCTACACCTTC,CASSPGIWGGNYGYTF,once,TRBV11-2,TRBJ1-2,.
TGTGCCAGCAAGGCGGACAGGGCAAGGGACACCGGGGAGCTGTTTTTT,CASKADRARDTGELFF,.,TRBV27,TRBJ2-2,TRBD1
TGTGCCAGCTCCATACTAGCGGGAGTAGCCAAAAACATTCAGTACTTC,CASSILAGVAKNIQYF,few,TRBV18,TRBJ2-4,TRBD2
TGTGCCAGTAGTATATCGTGGCAGGCGAACACTGAAGCTTTCTTT,CASSISWQANTEAFF,.,TRBV19,TRBJ1-1,.
TGTGCCAGCAGTGACAGGACTAGCGGGTATCGCGAGCAGTACTTC,CASSDRTSGYREQYF,.,TRBV2,TRBJ2-7,TRBD2
TGTGCCAGCAGCTCTTCCAGGACAGGGGTAGACAATGAGCAGTTCTTC,CASSSSRTGVDNEQFF,.,TRBV7-3,TRBJ2-1,TRBD1
TGTGCCAGCCGGGGTGCGGCCGAGCAGTACTTC,CASRGAAEQYF,.,TRBV7-9,TRBJ2-7,.
TGTGCCACCACCCGCGGGGTTTTGAACACTGAAGCTTTCTTT,CATTRGVLNTEAFF,.,TRBV15,TRBJ1-1,.
TGTGCCAGCAGCCAAAGAGGGCTGGGTAGCGGGAGAGCCAAAAACATTCAGTACTTC,CASSQRGLGSGRAKNIQYF,.,TRBV3-1/TRBV3-2,TRBJ2-4,TRBD2
TGTGCCAGCAGTTACGCGGGGGAACAAGAGACCCAGTACTTC,CASSYAGEQETQYF,once,TRBV6-2/TRBV6-3,TRBJ2-5,TRBD2
TGTGCCAGCAGACCTGCTCGCGACTCCTACGAGCAGTACTTC,CASRPARDSYEQYF,.,TRBV6-5,TRBJ2-7,.
TGTGCCAGTAGCTTGGTACTAGCGGGAGAGGAGTTCTTC,CASSLVLAGEEFF,.,TRBV19,TRBJ2-1,TRBD2
TGTGCCTGGAGTGTACTAGCGGGGGGGCCGAATGAGCAGTTCTTC,CAWSVLAGGPNEQFF,.,TRBV30,TRBJ2-1,TRBD2
TGCGCCAGCAGCTTGGCCAGGGGCTCCTACAATGAGCAGTTCTTC,CASSLARGSYNEQFF,.,TRBV5-1,TRBJ2-1,.
TGTGCCAGCAGTCCAGTACAGGGGGCTGGCTATGGCTACACCTTC,CASSPVQGAGYGYTF,.,TRBV28,TRBJ1-2,TRBD1
TGTGCCACCAGCAGAGATGGGATTCAGGGGTCTTGGGACACTGAAGCTTTCTTT,CATSRDGIQGSWDTEAFF,.,TRBV15,TRBJ1-1,.